Reported below is one TCR beta chain. The record originates from a study of blood T cell repertoires in COVID-19. Libraries were prepared by immunoSEQ multiplex PCR; TCRdb keeps only in-frame clonotypes and omits some of them. The profile shows tens of thousands of clones, approximately 78% of them singletons. Deletions cut 3 bases from V and 4 bases from J, with 16 bases between. This CDR3 contains 15 residues. CDR1 LGHNA and CDR2 YSLEER come from the germline V gene. This sequence was found in a human donor with acute or convalescent COVID-19. The donor label of this sample is uncertain. The sample consisted of peripheral blood. The V and J genes are TRBV4-3 and TRBJ2-7; maybe TRBD1 (5 bases). The CDR3 loop reads CASSQRRDSRYEQYF. CDR3 coding DNA: TGCGCCAGCAGCCAGAGGAGAGACAGTAGATACGAGCAGTACTTC.